This TCR beta chain was observed in a study of shared T cell receptors in the human thymus. Assay: immunoSEQ multiplex PCR; the TCRdb copy retains only in-frame clones and omits some. The sample has fewer than 700,000 clones, roughly 90% seen once. V was clipped by 7 bases and J by 4 bases, with 15 bases between them. The CDR3 has 14 residues. Germline loops: CDR1 LGHNT, CDR2 FRNRAP. In addition, the sample was reused for a study of human thymus T cells. That paper states: Healthy Finnish infants undergoing corrective surgery for congenital heart defects were the donors. The study used thymus tissue resected during corrective heart surgery. There appeared to be biased usage of V and J genes in thymic and blood repertoires. Related work found strong thymic repertoire overlap between unrelated individuals.

This chain joins TRBV12-5 and TRBJ2-3; D unclear. This TCR was sampled from a boy in the first two years of life with a congenital heart defect. Source material: thymocytes. CDR3 in amino acids: CASALRDDADTQYF. The CDR3 DNA sequence: TGTGCTAGTGCCCTGAGAGATGATGCAGATACGCAGTATTTT.